These 14 T cell receptor beta chains were sequenced from one sample in a study of blood T cell repertoires in COVID-19. Profiled with immunoSEQ multiplex PCR; TCRdb holds only in-frame clones, not every one. The sample records about 130,000 clones, about 92% being singletons. Material for sequencing was peripheral blood. Source of these receptors: a man aged 55 to 70 with COVID-19, enrolled during active disease.

The chain carries TRBV11-2 and TRBJ2-1; a weak D match, TRBD2 (6 bases). Germline V CDR1 and CDR2: SGHAT, FQNNGV. The CDR3 runs to 15 residues. The germline V and J ends were trimmed by 5 bases and 3 bases, with 14 bases remaining between them. The CDR3 loop reads CASSRAMEGYNEQFF. As DNA, the CDR3 is TGTGCCAGCAGCAGGGCGATGGAGGGCTACAATGAGCAGTTCTTC.

This rearrangement joins TRBV5-1 to TRBJ1-1, with unresolved D. The CDR3 runs 18 residues. Per germline, CDR1 SGHRS and CDR2 YFSETQ. The ends were cut back, 4 bases at V and 0 bases at J, with 22 bases in the middle. CDR3 region: CASSLQPGSLGLNTEAFF. The CDR3 region has the DNA TGCGCCAGCAGCCTCCAGCCGGGGTCCCTCGGGTTGAACACTGAAGCTTTCTTT.

The V call is TRBV25-1, the J call TRBJ2-3, with 10 bases fitting TRBD2. Germline CDR1 is MGHDK and CDR2 is SYGVNS. Trimming removed 8 bases from V and 7 bases from J; junction bases left unmatched: 12. There are 15 residues in the CDR3. CDR3: CASGAEREGPYTQYF. The CDR3 nucleotides are TGTGCCAGCGGGGCGGAGCGGGAGGGCCCGTATACGCAGTATTTT.

The chain carries TRBV11-2 and TRBJ2-6, with D perhaps TRBD2 (5 bases). The CDR3 is made up of 15 amino acids. The ends were cut back, 5 bases at V and 3 bases at J, with 11 bases in the middle. From germline, CDR1 is SGHAT and CDR2 FQNNGV. CDR3 coding DNA: TGTGCCAGCAGCCGAGGGTGGGATGGGGCCAACGTCCTGACTTTC. It specifies CASSRGWDGANVLTF.

This clone was seen once. The rearrangement joins TRBV7-6 to TRBJ2-5; 12 bases align to TRBD1. Trimming cost V 5 bases and J 5 bases; bases outside gene matches: 9. The germline CDR1 and CDR2 sequences are SGHVS and FNYEAQ. This CDR3 has 16 amino acids. The CDR3 region has the DNA TGTGCCAGCAGCGCCGCCGGGACAGGGGGCGTGGAGACCCAGTACTTC. Amino acid sequence: CASSAAGTGGVETQYF.

The rearrangement joins TRBV19 to TRBJ1-5; possible D gene TRBD1, 6 bases. V lost 7 bases and J lost 8, with 18 bases in between. CDR3 length equals 14 residues. Per the germline V gene, CDR1 is LNHDA and CDR2 is SQIVND (reference sequence). The CDR3 here is CASNNRAEREPQHF. The CDR3 DNA follows: TGTGCCAGTAATAACAGGGCTGAGAGGGAGCCCCAGCATTTT.

The chain links TRBV5-1 to TRBJ2-5; 7 bases are shared with TRBD1. The CDR3 is made up of 17 amino acids. Germline V gene data show CDR1 as SGHRS and CDR2 as YFSETQ. Germline trimming cut 0 bases from V and 2 bases from J; bases unmatched to any gene: 10. The CDR3, as DNA: TGCGCCAGCAGCTTGGCCACAGGGGCGGTGGGACAAGAGACCCAGTACTTC. Encoded protein: CASSLATGAVGQETQYF.

V and J are TRBV6-5 and TRBJ2-7, with TRBD2 matching over 8 bases. Germline V gene lookup returns CDR1 MNHEY and CDR2 SVGAGI. The CDR3 contains 12 residues. Trimming removed 7 bases from V and 6 bases from J; junction bases left unmatched: 5. This chain's CDR3 is CASKAGAGEQYF. Here the CDR3 DNA reads TGTGCCAGCAAAGCGGGAGCCGGCGAGCAGTACTTC.

The chain is built from TRBV4-3 and TRBJ2-2; 8 positions agree with TRBD2. The CDR3 covers 15 residues. Germline V gives CDR1 LGHNA, CDR2 YSLEER. J gave up 5 bases and V 5 bases, and 7 bases lay outside the gene matches. CDR3: CASSRSGGPTGELFF. Here the CDR3 DNA reads TGCGCCAGCAGCAGGTCGGGAGGGCCAACCGGGGAGCTGTTTTTT.

The genes are TRBV6-5 and TRBJ1-5, with D possibly matching TRBD1 (6 bases). Germline CDR1 MNHEY, CDR2 SVGAGI. The CDR3 extends over 13 amino acids. V lost 6 bases and J lost 2, with 8 bases in between. In DNA, the CDR3 is TGTGCCAGCAGGCGGACAGGCAATCAGCCCCAGCATTTT. Encoded protein: CASRRTGNQPQHF.

V and J are TRBV7-9 and TRBJ1-2, with D maybe TRBD1 (5 bases). Between the trimmed V and J ends, which lost 1 base and 4 bases, there was a span of 10 bases. Germline loops: CDR1 SEHNR, CDR2 FQNEAQ (reference sequence). The CDR3 is 14 residues long. CDR3 sequence: CASSLENRGYGYTF. CDR3 DNA sequence: TGTGCCAGCAGCTTAGAGAATAGGGGCTATGGCTACACCTTC. Full variable domain (outside the CDR3, taken from reference TRBV7-9 and TRBJ1-2): DTGVSQNPRHKITKRGQNVTFRCDPISEHNRLYWYRQTLGQGPEFLTYFQNEAQLEKSRLLSDRFSAERPKGSFSTLEIQRTEQGDSAMYLCASSLENRGYGYTFGSGTRLTVV.

J is TRBJ1-4 and V is TRBV18; the D is unclear. The V gene lost 6 bases and the J gene lost 8 bases, with 10 bases spanning the gap. The CDR3 covers 12 residues. Germline lookup yields CDR1 KGHSH and CDR2 LQKENI. CDR3 nucleotides: TGTGCCAGCTCTCCCGTCCGGGAAAAACTGTTTTTT. Translation: CASSPVREKLFF.

In its sample, this clone was seen once. The chain has TRBV2 and TRBJ1-2, with D possibly TRBD1 on 6 matching bases. V was pared by 1 base and J by 6 bases, with 9 bases between. The CDR3 totals 13 residues. The V gene's germline CDR1 is SNHLY and CDR2 FYNNEI. CDR3 DNA: TGTGCCAGCAGTGAAGGACAGGATGATGGCTACACCTTC. Its protein is CASSEGQDDGYTF.

The chain links TRBV6-6 to TRBJ1-5; TRBD1 matches 9 bases. CDR3 length: 15 residues. Germline V lookup: CDR1 MNHNY, CDR2 SVGAGI (reference sequence). The J segment lost 0 bases and the V segment lost 6 bases, leaving 3 bases of the junction unmatched. The CDR3 loop is CASRQQGASNQPQHF. In DNA, the CDR3 is TGTGCCAGCAGGCAACAGGGGGCTAGCAATCAGCCCCAGCATTTT.